This T cell receptor (beta chain) is from a study of cytomegalovirus exposure and HLA in healthy donors. The wider study: Among a few hundred genotyped donors, 80% to 90% fell in the Caucasian-associated ancestry cluster. Study-wide findings and caveats: Some public TCRs appeared in many individuals, while most sequences were rare. Reported results showed that the classifier diagnosed cytomegalovirus status with high specificity and sensitivity.

Healthy bone marrow donors made up the donors. CDR3 length: 16 amino acids. Germline V lookup: CDR1 MDHEN, CDR2 SYDVKM. V was clipped by 5 bases and J by 4 bases; unmatched bases: 11. Primers: 60 Vbeta forward and 13 Jbeta reverse. Method: immunoSEQ multiplex PCR; TCRdb's copy keeps in-frame clones and lacks some. The sample carries 120,000 to 150,000 clones, around a tenth recorded once. With regard to this clone: Its antigen is as yet unknown.

The receptor comes from a male donor in good health and CMV-seronegative. Material for sequencing was PBMCs. This rearrangement joins TRBV28 to TRBJ2-3; 8 bases are shared with TRBD2. The CDR3 DNA reads as TGTGCCAGCAGTCCGACAAGTAGCGGGATGGCAGATACGCAGTATTTT. This codes for CASSPTSSGMADTQYF.